The 2 T cell receptor beta chains given below trace back to one sample, sequenced in a study of vaccination and CD4 T cells after COVID-19. This sample's treatment: roughly ten-day PBMC culture with coronavirus spike peptide pools or control peptides (ViraFEST assay). These receptors have no known antigen. Cultured CD4+ T cell DNA was sequenced using the Oncomine TCR Beta short-read assay. TCRdb re-called the PCR reads through MiXCR, storing one row per CDR3 protein. In the table there are approximately 12,000 distinct CDR3 sequences, less than 80% of which are singletons. Sequenced: CD4+ T cells from blood, cultured in vitro. These receptors all stem from a human donor who had recovered from COVID-19.

The chain combines TRBV18 with TRBJ2-7; TRBD2 matches at 8 bases. The CDR3 contains 15 residues. V lost 6 bases and J lost 5; bases outside the gene matches: 12. Per germline, CDR1 KGHSH and CDR2 LQKENI. In nucleotides, the CDR3 is TGTGCCAGCTCCCGAGGGAGCGGGAGTCCCCACGAGCAGTACTTC. This encodes CASSRGSGSPHEQYF.

V and J are TRBV7-3 and TRBJ2-2; tentative D call: TRBD1 (5 bases). Deletions cut 5 bases from V and 2 bases from J, with 12 bases between. The CDR3 runs 15 residues. CDR1 and CDR2 from the germline V gene are SGHTA and FQGTGA. The chain's CDR3 is CASSPDNRNTGELFF. Here the CDR3 DNA reads TGTGCCAGCAGCCCGGACAACCGAAACACCGGGGAGCTGTTTTTT.